This T cell receptor beta chain derives from a study of T cells expressing NK-cell markers. This CDR3 spans 14 amino acids. Following a re-call of the 5' RACE reads, TCRdb has one entry per CDR3 protein and lacks DNA. The sample totals 500,000 to 600,000 distinct CDR3 sequences. What was sequenced was blood T cells: a sorted CD56 or NKG2C T cell subset, CD4+ or CD8+ T cells, or bulk PBMC T cells (not recorded which). The V call is TRBV12-3 or TRBV12-4, the J call TRBJ1-3. The TCR sequence derives from a man between 18 and 35 years old in good health. CDR3 residues: CASSWTSSGNTIYF.